This T cell receptor beta chain came from a study of CD8 T cells in ankylosing spondylitis. Findings and caveats of the study: There was a TCR beta motif, made of eight highly homologous variants, that appeared characteristic of ankylosing spondylitis blood. Disease-associated clones were reportedly significantly overrepresented in matched ankylosing spondylitis synovial fluid. Peripheral blood samples showed relatively rare disease-linked clones, and these clones were CD8+.

TCRdb re-called the 5' RACE reads with MiXCR, one entry per CDR3 protein. This table holds a few hundred thousand distinct CDR3 sequences, about 20% found once. At least ten counts were recorded for this clonotype. Antigen specificity is unknown. Germline assignment: CDR1 SGHRS and CDR2 YFSETQ. The V end lost 4 bases, the J end lost 4 bases, and 14 bases lay between the germline ends. The CDR3 covers 14 residues. This TCR was recovered from a male donor with ankylosing spondylitis or in good health (not recorded which). The gene calls are TRBV5-1 and TRBJ1-1; the D gene is possibly TRBD1 (5 bases). The specimen was blood, either unsorted or a sorted T cell fraction (not recorded which). The CDR3 protein is CASSGVGASTEAFF. The CDR3 DNA reads as TGCGCCAGCAGCGGTGTAGGGGCCAGCACTGAAGCTTTCTTT.